These T cell receptor beta chains were read from a single sample in a study of shared clonotypes between healthy human individuals. Here immunoSEQ multiplex PCR was the method, and the copy in TCRdb shows in-frame clones only, minus some. There are about 1.1 million clones in the sample; around 78% occur only once, and 0.6% to 0.7% lies in the top ten. The sample was memory CD4+ T cells from PBMCs. The receptors were gathered from a man younger than 30 in good health. Some clones in this sample may be carry-over from other donors' samples. Both conserved end residues are part of each CDR3. Fields, in order: clone size, V gene, D gene, J gene, CDR3 protein, CDR3 DNA. The D gene is left open where the match is weak. Rows may omit the clone size; those that give it use once, few, many or a size class.

NA	TRBV29-1	TRBD2	TRBJ2-1	CSVARTSGGDNEQFF	TGCAGCGTTGCCCGGACTAGCGGGGGAGACAATGAGCAGTTCTTC
NA	TRBV15	NA	TRBJ2-2	CATSRAGEWDLDTGELFF	TGTGCCACCAGCAGAGCAGGAGAGTGGGATCTGGACACCGGGGAGCTGTTTTTT
NA	TRBV6-1	TRBD1	TRBJ2-1	CASSERDRGGYEQFF	TGTGCCAGCAGTGAGAGGGACAGGGGTGGATATGAGCAGTTCTTC
NA	TRBV18	NA	TRBJ2-1	CASSPGPYSSRFF	TGTGCCAGCTCACCGGGACCCTACTCTTCGCGGTTCTTC
NA	TRBV5-1	NA	TRBJ2-5	CASSLGTAEVQTQYF	TGCGCCAGCAGCTTAGGGACTGCGGAGGTGCAGACCCAGTACTTC
NA	TRBV5-1	TRBD2	TRBJ2-3	CASSLNAGGANTQYF	TGCGCCAGCAGCTTGAATGCGGGAGGGGCGAATACGCAGTATTTT
NA	TRBV6-6	NA	TRBJ2-5	CASSYSLPGVGETQYF	TGTGCCAGCAGTTACTCCTTGCCAGGGGTTGGAGAGACCCAGTACTTC
NA	TRBV11-2	NA	TRBJ1-1	CASSLGSQGWAGTEAFF	TGTGCCAGCAGCTTAGGGTCGCAGGGATGGGCGGGCACTGAAGCTTTCTTT
NA	TRBV30	TRBD2	TRBJ2-7	CAWSVRGGGVEQYF	TGCGCCTGGAGTGTACGTGGCGGGGGAGTAGAGCAGTACTTC
NA	TRBV15	NA	TRBJ1-2	CATSSPGRNYGYTF	TGTGCCACCAGCAGTCCGGGAAGAAACTATGGCTACACCTTC
NA	TRBV20-1	NA	TRBJ2-5	CSEVDQETQYF	TGCAGTGAGGTGGACCAAGAGACCCAGTACTTC
many	TRBV6-6	NA	TRBJ1-4	CASNGRDNEKLFF	TGTGCCAGCAACGGGAGAGATAATGAAAAACTGTTTTTT
NA	TRBV2	NA	TRBJ2-2	CASSWESRGSSGELFF	TGTGCCAGCAGTTGGGAAAGCAGGGGAAGTTCCGGGGAGCTGTTTTTT
NA	TRBV6-1	NA	TRBJ2-7	CASRGVPGQLGEQYF	TGTGCCAGCAGAGGGGTCCCGGGACAATTGGGGGAGCAGTACTTC
NA	TRBV28	TRBD1	TRBJ2-1	CASTQDRVQVF	TGTGCCAGCACCCAGGACAGGGTCCAGGTCTTC
NA	TRBV27	TRBD2	TRBJ2-7	CASSSAGGPVNYEQYF	TGTGCCAGCAGCAGCGCGGGAGGGCCGGTAAACTACGAGCAGTACTTC
NA	TRBV7-2	NA	TRBJ1-1	CASSSVRPGRNTEAFF	TGTGCCAGCAGCTCCGTGCGACCGGGACGGAACACTGAAGCTTTCTTT
NA	TRBV19	NA	TRBJ2-1	CASSERDSVYNEQFF	TGTGCCAGTAGTGAGAGGGACTCGGTCTACAATGAGCAGTTCTTC
NA	TRBV27	TRBD1	TRBJ1-5	CASSLLGTGEQPQHF	TGTGCCAGCAGTTTATTGGGGACAGGAGAACAGCCCCAGCATTTT
NA	TRBV28	TRBD1	TRBJ1-2	CASSPTGESYGYTF	TGTGCCAGCAGTCCGACAGGGGAAAGCTATGGCTACACCTTC
NA	TRBV5-1	TRBD2	TRBJ2-3	CASSLVPPGLAGDTQYF	TGCGCCAGCAGCTTGGTGCCTCCCGGTCTAGCGGGAGATACGCAGTATTTT
NA	TRBV28	TRBD1	TRBJ1-4	CASSLWATSDRANEKLFF	TGTGCCAGCAGTTTATGGGCCACCTCCGACAGGGCTAATGAAAAACTGTTTTTT
once	TRBV2	NA	TRBJ1-4	CASNEWDKGPANEKLFF	TGTGCCAGCAACGAATGGGACAAAGGACCGGCTAATGAAAAACTGTTTTTT
once	TRBV4-1	TRBD1	TRBJ1-4	CASSHGGQGVGEKLFF	TGCGCCAGCAGCCATGGGGGACAGGGGGTTGGCGAAAAACTGTTTTTT
NA	TRBV5-8	NA	TRBJ2-1	CASSLAWEAYPYNEQFF	TGTGCCAGCAGCTTGGCATGGGAAGCGTACCCCTACAATGAGCAGTTCTTC
NA	TRBV18	NA	TRBJ2-5	CASSPVQETQYF	TGTGCCAGCTCACCGGTCCAAGAGACCCAGTACTTC
NA	TRBV2	NA	TRBJ1-2	CASRRDLNYGYTF	TGTGCCAGCAGGAGGGACCTTAACTATGGCTACACCTTC
NA	TRBV28	NA	TRBJ1-1	CASRPPGGGLSEAFF	TGTGCCAGCAGGCCGCCAGGCGGGGGGCTGTCTGAAGCTTTCTTT
few	TRBV5-4	NA	TRBJ1-2	CASSLRRTQGYGYTF	TGTGCCAGCAGCTTGCGGCGCACCCAGGGCTATGGCTACACCTTC
few	TRBV28	NA	TRBJ1-2	CASSLGGYGYTF	TGTGCCAGCAGTTTAGGAGGCTATGGCTACACCTTC
NA	TRBV5-1	NA	TRBJ2-3	CASSLRQVQDTQYF	TGCGCCAGCAGCTTAAGACAGGTTCAGGATACGCAGTATTTT
NA	TRBV6-6	TRBD1	TRBJ2-7	CASSSGTGYVYEQYF	TGTGCCAGCAGCTCCGGGACAGGGTACGTCTACGAGCAGTACTTC
NA	TRBV27	NA	TRBJ1-3	CASSSTGTAGNTIYF	TGTGCCAGCAGTTCAACAGGGACTGCCGGAAACACCATATATTTT
few	TRBV20-1	TRBD1	TRBJ2-3	CLDRRTDTQYF	TGCCTGGACAGGCGCACAGATACGCAGTATTTT
NA	TRBV5-1	NA	TRBJ2-6	CASSPRGDSGANVLTF	TGCGCCAGCAGCCCAAGGGGGGACTCTGGGGCCAACGTCCTGACTTTC
NA	TRBV10-3	NA	TRBJ2-2	CAISGLPGTGELFF	TGTGCCATCAGCGGGCTACCAGGGACCGGGGAGCTGTTTTTT
NA	TRBV7-9	NA	TRBJ2-7	CASSLPWDGYEQYF	TGTGCCAGCAGCTTACCCTGGGACGGCTACGAGCAGTACTTC
few	TRBV19	NA	TRBJ2-7	CASQNWGGTPSYEQYF	TGTGCCAGTCAAAACTGGGGAGGAACTCCTTCCTACGAGCAGTACTTC
many	TRBV2	NA	TRBJ1-1	CASSEAMDTEAFF	TGTGCCAGCAGTGAAGCTATGGACACTGAAGCTTTCTTT
few	TRBV4-2	TRBD1	TRBJ1-5	CASSQDSTGGGYQPQHF	TGTGCCAGCAGCCAAGATTCGACAGGGGGAGGATATCAGCCCCAGCATTTT
NA	TRBV7-2	TRBD1	TRBJ1-2	CASSQGQGLSYGYTF	TGTGCCAGCAGCCAAGGACAGGGGTTAAGTTATGGCTACACCTTC
NA	TRBV4-1	NA	TRBJ1-1	CASSQAENTAGEEGDTEAFF	TGCGCCAGCAGCCAAGCAGAGAACACAGCAGGGGAGGAGGGGGACACTGAAGCTTTCTTT
NA	TRBV5-1	NA	TRBJ1-2	CASSLDGSGGYTF	TGCGCCAGCTCCCTGGATGGTAGTGGTGGCTACACCTTC
NA	TRBV2	TRBD1	TRBJ2-7	CASSIGVRGRGYF	TGTGCCAGCAGTATAGGTGTGAGGGGGCGAGGGTACTTC
NA	TRBV5-8	NA	TRBJ1-3	CASSLESGNTIYF	TGTGCCAGCAGCTTAGAGTCTGGAAACACCATATATTTT
NA	TRBV7-2	TRBD2	TRBJ2-7	CASTTGTSGYEQYF	TGTGCCAGCACCACCGGGACTAGCGGATACGAGCAGTACTTC
NA	TRBV5-4	TRBD1	TRBJ2-7	CASSFGGQGAREQYF	TGTGCCAGCAGCTTTGGGGGACAGGGGGCGCGGGAGCAGTACTTC
few	TRBV9	NA	TRBJ1-2	CASSVGPANYGYTF	TGTGCCAGCAGCGTAGGTCCAGCTAACTATGGCTACACCTTC
NA	TRBV2	NA	TRBJ2-5	CASSDSSLQETQYF	TGTGCCAGCAGTGATTCGTCGTTACAAGAGACCCAGTACTTC
NA	TRBV5-6	NA	TRBJ2-5	CASSLEDETQYF	TGTGCCAGCAGCTTGGAGGACGAGACCCAGTACTTC
NA	TRBV28	NA	TRBJ1-1	CASRNIQGNTEAFF	TGTGCCAGCAGGAACATACAGGGAAACACTGAAGCTTTCTTT